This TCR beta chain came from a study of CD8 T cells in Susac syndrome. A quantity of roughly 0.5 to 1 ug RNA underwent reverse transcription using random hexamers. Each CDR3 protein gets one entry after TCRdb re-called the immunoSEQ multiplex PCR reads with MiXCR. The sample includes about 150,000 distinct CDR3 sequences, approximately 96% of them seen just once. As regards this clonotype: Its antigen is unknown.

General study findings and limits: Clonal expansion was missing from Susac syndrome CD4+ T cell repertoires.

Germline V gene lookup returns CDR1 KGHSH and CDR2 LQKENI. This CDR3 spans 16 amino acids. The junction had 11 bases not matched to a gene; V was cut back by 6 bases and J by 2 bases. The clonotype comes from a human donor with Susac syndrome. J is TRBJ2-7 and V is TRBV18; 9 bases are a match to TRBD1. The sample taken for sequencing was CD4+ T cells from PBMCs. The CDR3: CASSLGGTGMPYEQYF. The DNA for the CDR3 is TGTGCCAGCTCTCTTGGAGGGACAGGGATGCCCTACGAGCAGTACTTC.